These 10 T cell receptor beta chains were all obtained from the same sample, sequenced in a study of T cell responses to AZD1222 COVID-19 vaccine. The method was immunoSEQ multiplex PCR; TCRdb's version includes in-frame clones alone and lacks a portion of them. This sample has over 120,000 clones, with around nine tenths found just once. The specimen was peripheral blood, collected on day 0 of AZD1222 vaccination. These receptors all come from an adult in good health.

This sequence joins TRBV19 and TRBJ1-1, with 7 bases identical to TRBD1. J gave up 6 bases and V 5 bases, and 6 bases lay outside the gene matches. The length of the CDR3 is 13 residues. Per the germline V gene, CDR1 is LNHDA and CDR2 is SQIVND (reference sequence). In DNA form, the CDR3 reads TGTGCCAGTAGTCACAGGGGCCCCGCTGAAGCTTTCTTT. Translating gives CASSHRGPAEAFF.

The chain combines TRBV5-3 with TRBJ2-7; 8 nucleotides line up with TRBD1. TRBV5-3 is classed as an ORF, of uncertain function. J was trimmed by 6 bases and V by 4 bases; bases with no gene match: 3. This CDR3 spans 12 amino acids. CDR3 loop: CARSRTGREQYF. DNA of the CDR3: TGTGCCAGAAGCCGGACAGGGCGCGAGCAGTACTTC.

The gene calls are TRBV30 and TRBJ1-6; maybe TRBD1 (5 bases). CDR1 and CDR2 (germline): GTSNPN, SVGIG (reference sequence). Trimming removed 2 bases at V and 10 bases at J, with 12 bases between. CDR3 length equals 13 residues. CDR3 region: CAWSLGGKSPLHF. DNA for the CDR3: TGTGCCTGGAGTTTGGGGGGTAAATCACCCCTCCACTTT.

The chain couples TRBV7-9 to TRBJ2-3; tentative D call: TRBD2 (6 bases). The V end lost 1 base, the J end lost 0 bases, and 11 bases lay between the germline ends. The germline V gene encodes CDR1 SEHNR and CDR2 FQNEAQ (reference sequence). This CDR3 spans 16 amino acids. CDR3 loop: CASSLGAGTSTDTQYF. CDR3 nucleotide sequence: TGTGCCAGCAGCTTAGGGGCGGGGACTAGCACAGATACGCAGTATTTT.

V is TRBV19 and J is TRBJ1-1; a possible D gene is TRBD1 (5 bases). Germline lookup yields CDR1 LNHDA and CDR2 SQIVND (reference sequence). CDR3 length: 12 residues. V lost 4 bases to trimming and J lost 5 bases, with 8 bases between them. The CDR3 is CASSKTVTEAFF. As DNA, the CDR3 is TGTGCCAGTAGTAAGACAGTTACTGAAGCTTTCTTT.

In its sample, this clone was seen once. The rearrangement joins TRBV9 to TRBJ2-3, with 7 bases identical to TRBD2. The ends lost 4 bases at V and 0 bases at J; junction bases unmatched: 8. The germline gives CDR1 SGDLS, CDR2 YYNGEE. The CDR3 covers 16 residues. CDR3 sequence (DNA): TGTGCCAGCAGCCCCGGGAGGAGGATAAGCACAGATACGCAGTATTTT. Translation: CASSPGRRISTDTQYF.

This clone was counted a single time. The rearrangement joins TRBV15 to TRBJ1-4, with a weak D call TRBD1 (5 bases). V lost 5 bases to trimming and J lost 1 base, with 11 bases between them. CDR3 length: 15 amino acids. Germline assignment: CDR1 LNHNV and CDR2 YYDKDF (reference sequence). CDR3 in amino acids: CATSGMGGTNEKLFF. The CDR3 nucleotides read TGTGCCACCAGCGGGATGGGGGGAACTAATGAAAAACTGTTTTTT. The full variable domain, rest sourced from reference TRBV15 and TRBJ1-4, is DAMVIQNPRYQVTQFGKPVTLSCSQTLNHNVMYWYQQKSSQAPKLLFHYYDKDFNNEADTPDNFQSRRPNTSFCFLDIRSPGLGDTAMYLCATSGMGGTNEKLFFGSGTQLSVL.

The chain uses TRBV23-1 and TRBJ2-5; D call uncertain. TRBV23-1 carries the ORF label, with uncertain function. CDR3 length: 12 amino acids. Deletions cut 4 bases from V and 3 bases from J, with 6 bases between. CDR3 nucleotides: TGCGCCAGCAGTCGGGCAGAAGAGACCCAGTACTTC. This gives the protein CASSRAEETQYF.

The chain is built from TRBV3-1 (or the pseudogene TRBV3-2) and TRBJ2-1; tentative D call: TRBD2 (6 bases). CDR1 is LGHDT and CDR2 is YNNKEL in the germline V gene (reference sequence). The CDR3 has 15 residues. Trimming left V 2 bases short and J 3 bases short, with 11 bases between. CDR3 in DNA: TGTGCCAGCAGCCAATGGCGGGGCTACTACAATGAGCAGTTCTTC. It codes for CASSQWRGYYNEQFF.

The V gene is TRBV24-1, the J gene TRBJ2-3; D is perhaps TRBD1 (6 bases). This CDR3 region has 14 residues. The germline V gene encodes CDR1 KGHDR and CDR2 SFDVKD. Trimming cost V 7 bases and J 4 bases, with 14 bases left between them. In DNA form, the CDR3 reads TGTGCCACCAGCAGGGGTCTTGGGTCAGATACGCAGTATTTT. Its protein is CATSRGLGSDTQYF.